This TCR beta chain was found in a study of T-cell reconstitution after alpha-beta-depleted transplantation in children. V shed 5 bases, J shed 4 bases, and the junction held 9 bases outside the gene matches. Per germline, CDR1 MNHEY and CDR2 SMNVEV (reference sequence). This CDR3 comprises 16 residues. This clonotype was observed a handful of times. Library preparation (for TCRbeta) was performed with unique molecular identifiers. TCRdb reprocessed the PCR reads with MiXCR, giving one entry per CDR3 protein. The sample has some 350,000 distinct CDR3 sequences; 10% are singletons. This TCR came from a human donor who donated a stem cell graft to a child with acute lymphoblastic leukemia. The V gene is TRBV27, the J gene TRBJ2-5, with 11 bases identical to TRBD2. The source material was PBMCs from the stem cell graft donor, sampled from the stem cell graft. The DNA of the CDR3 is TGTGCCAGCAGTCCCCATTTAGCGGGAGGGCCAGAGACCCAGTACTTC. The encoded protein is CASSPHLAGGPETQYF.